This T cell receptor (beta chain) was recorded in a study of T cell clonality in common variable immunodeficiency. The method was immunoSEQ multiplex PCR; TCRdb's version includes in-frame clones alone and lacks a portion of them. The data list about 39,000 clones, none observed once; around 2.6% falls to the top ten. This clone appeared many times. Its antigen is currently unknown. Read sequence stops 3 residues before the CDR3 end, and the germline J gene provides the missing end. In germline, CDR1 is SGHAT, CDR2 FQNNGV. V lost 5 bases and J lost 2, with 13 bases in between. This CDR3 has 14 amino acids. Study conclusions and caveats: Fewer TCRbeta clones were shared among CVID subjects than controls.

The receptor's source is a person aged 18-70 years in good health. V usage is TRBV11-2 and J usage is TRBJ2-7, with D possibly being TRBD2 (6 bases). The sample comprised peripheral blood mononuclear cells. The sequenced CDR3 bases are TGTGCCAGCAGCCCCGGGACTGGGGCCTACGAG. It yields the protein CASSPGTGAYE. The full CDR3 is CASSPGTGAYEQYF.